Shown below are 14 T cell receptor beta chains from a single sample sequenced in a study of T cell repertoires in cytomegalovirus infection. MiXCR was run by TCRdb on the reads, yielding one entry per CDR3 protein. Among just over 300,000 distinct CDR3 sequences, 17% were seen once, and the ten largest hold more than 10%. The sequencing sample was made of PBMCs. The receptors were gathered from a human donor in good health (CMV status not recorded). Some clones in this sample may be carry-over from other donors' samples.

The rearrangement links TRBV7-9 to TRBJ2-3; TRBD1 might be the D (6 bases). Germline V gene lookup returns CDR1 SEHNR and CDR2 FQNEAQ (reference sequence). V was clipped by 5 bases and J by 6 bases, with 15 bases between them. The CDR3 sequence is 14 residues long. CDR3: CASSQGLVGDTQYF. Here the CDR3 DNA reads TGTGCCAGCAGCCAGGGGCTAGTCGGCGATACGCAGTATTTT. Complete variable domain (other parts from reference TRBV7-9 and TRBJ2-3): DTGVSQNPRHKITKRGQNVTFRCDPISEHNRLYWYRQTLGQGPEFLTYFQNEAQLEKSRLLSDRFSAERPKGSFSTLEIQRTEQGDSAMYLCASSQGLVGDTQYFGPGTRLTVL.

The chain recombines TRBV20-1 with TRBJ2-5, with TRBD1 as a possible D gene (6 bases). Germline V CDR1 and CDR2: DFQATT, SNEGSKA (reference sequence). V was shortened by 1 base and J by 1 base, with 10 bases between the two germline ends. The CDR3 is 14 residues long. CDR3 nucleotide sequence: TGCAGTGCTAGAGCAGGGGCGCCCCAAGAGACCCAGTACTTC. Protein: CSARAGAPQETQYF.

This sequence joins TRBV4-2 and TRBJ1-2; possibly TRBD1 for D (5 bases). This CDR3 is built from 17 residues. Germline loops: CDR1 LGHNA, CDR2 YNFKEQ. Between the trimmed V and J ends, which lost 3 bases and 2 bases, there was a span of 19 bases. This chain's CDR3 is CASSHDAPRDRNYGYTF. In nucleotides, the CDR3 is TGTGCCAGCAGCCACGACGCCCCCCGGGACCGGAACTATGGCTACACCTTC.

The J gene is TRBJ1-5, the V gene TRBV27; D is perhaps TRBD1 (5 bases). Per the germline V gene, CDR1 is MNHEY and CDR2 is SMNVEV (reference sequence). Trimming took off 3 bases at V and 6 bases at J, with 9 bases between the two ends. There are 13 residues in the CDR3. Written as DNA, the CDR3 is TGTGCCAGCAGTTTCGGGGGGGGTCAGCCCCAGCATTTT. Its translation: CASSFGGGQPQHF.

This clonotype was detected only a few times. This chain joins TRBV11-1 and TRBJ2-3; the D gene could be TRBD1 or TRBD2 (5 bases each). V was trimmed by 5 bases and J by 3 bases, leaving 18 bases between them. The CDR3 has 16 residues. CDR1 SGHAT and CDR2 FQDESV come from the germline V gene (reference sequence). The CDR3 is CASSRPGRRLTDTQYF. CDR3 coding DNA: TGTGCCAGCAGCCGACCAGGGAGACGATTAACAGATACGCAGTATTTT.

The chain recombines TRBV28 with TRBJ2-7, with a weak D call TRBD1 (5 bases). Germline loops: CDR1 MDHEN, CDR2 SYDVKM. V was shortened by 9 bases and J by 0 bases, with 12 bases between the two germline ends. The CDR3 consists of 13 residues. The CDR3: CASNNRNSYEQYF. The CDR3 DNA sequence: TGTGCCAGTAACAACAGGAACTCCTACGAGCAGTACTTC.

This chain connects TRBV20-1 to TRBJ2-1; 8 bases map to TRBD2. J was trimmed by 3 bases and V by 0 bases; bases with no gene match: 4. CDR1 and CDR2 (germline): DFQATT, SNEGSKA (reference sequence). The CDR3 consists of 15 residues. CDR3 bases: TGCAGTGCTAGAGATCTTCGGGGGGGCTACAATGAGCAGTTCTTC. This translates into CSARDLRGGYNEQFF.

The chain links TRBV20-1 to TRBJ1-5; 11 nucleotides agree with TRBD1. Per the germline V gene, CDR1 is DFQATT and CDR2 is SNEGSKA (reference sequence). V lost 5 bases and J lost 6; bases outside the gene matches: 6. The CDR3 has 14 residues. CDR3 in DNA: TGCAGTGCTGGGACAGGGGGAGCAGGTCAGCCCCAGCATTTT. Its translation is CSAGTGGAGQPQHF.

This CDR3 reads CASSPSLMNTEAFF. For the CDR3, the DNA is TGTGCCAGCAGTCCCTCGCTCATGAACACTGAAGCTTTCTTT. V gene TRBV27 combines with J gene TRBJ1-1; D is uncertain. The CDR3 runs 14 residues. V was cut by 5 bases and J by 0 bases, with 10 bases left in between. CDR1 and CDR2 (germline): MNHEY, SMNVEV (reference sequence).

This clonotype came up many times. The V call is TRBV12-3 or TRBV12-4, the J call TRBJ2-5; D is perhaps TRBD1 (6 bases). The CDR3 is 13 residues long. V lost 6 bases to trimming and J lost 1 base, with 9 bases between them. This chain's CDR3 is CASRRGIQETQYF. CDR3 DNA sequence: TGTGCCAGCAGGAGGGGGATCCAAGAGACCCAGTACTTC.

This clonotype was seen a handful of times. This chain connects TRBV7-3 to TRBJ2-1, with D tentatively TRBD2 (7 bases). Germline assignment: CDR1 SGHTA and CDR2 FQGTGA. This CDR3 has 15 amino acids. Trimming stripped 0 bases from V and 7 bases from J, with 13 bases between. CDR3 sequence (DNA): TGTGCCAGCAGCTTAACGAGGGGGGGAGGGAATGAGCAGTTCTTC. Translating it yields CASSLTRGGGNEQFF.

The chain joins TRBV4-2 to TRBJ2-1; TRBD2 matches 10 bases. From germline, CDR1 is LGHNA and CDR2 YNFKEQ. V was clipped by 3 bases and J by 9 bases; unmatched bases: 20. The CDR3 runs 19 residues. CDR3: CASSHLMGRQAGGLGEQFF. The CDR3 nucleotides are TGTGCCAGCAGCCACCTAATGGGGCGACAAGCGGGGGGGCTCGGTGAGCAGTTCTTC.

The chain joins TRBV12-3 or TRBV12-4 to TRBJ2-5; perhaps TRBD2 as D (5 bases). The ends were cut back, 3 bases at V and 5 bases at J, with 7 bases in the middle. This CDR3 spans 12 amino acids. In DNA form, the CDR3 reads TGTGCCAGCAGTTTTTCTAGCGAGACCCAGTACTTC. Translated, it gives CASSFSSETQYF.

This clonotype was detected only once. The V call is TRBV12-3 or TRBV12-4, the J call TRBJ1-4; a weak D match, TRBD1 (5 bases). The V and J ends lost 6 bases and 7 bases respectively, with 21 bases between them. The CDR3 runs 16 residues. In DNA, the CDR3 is TGTGCCAGCAGGGGGGGGGGTGCCTTGTCTGTTGAAAAACTGTTTTTT. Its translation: CASRGGGALSVEKLFF.